One and the same sample provided the 18 T cell receptor beta chains below, sequenced in a study of identical twins. TCRdb analysed the 5' RACE reads with MiXCR anew, one entry per CDR3 protein. The sample lists 500,000 or so distinct CDR3 sequences, around 20% seen once, with 0.91% in the top ten. Another study also made use of these data, one on T cells expressing NK-cell markers.

Material for sequencing was CD4+ T cells sorted from blood. The receptors stem from a woman under 30 in good health.

This clonotype turned up a few times. The chain combines TRBV12-3 or TRBV12-4 with TRBJ2-6; 8 bases line up with TRBD1. The CDR3 covers 15 residues. V trimming: 8 bases; J trimming: 0 bases; junction bases outside the gene matches: 3. CDR3 amino acids: CASGTGHSGANVLTF. In DNA form, the CDR3 reads TGTGCCAGCGGGACAGGACACTCTGGGGCCAACGTCCTGACTTTC.

This clonotype has more than one count but fewer than ten. The chain couples TRBV5-1 to TRBJ2-3, with D unresolved. Germline CDR1 is SGHRS and CDR2 is YFSETQ. The V end lost 1 base, the J end lost 4 bases, and 16 bases lay between the germline ends. The CDR3 is 16 residues long. The CDR3 region has the DNA TGCGCCAGCAGCTTGACCCGCCCGGCGGCGGCAGATACGCAGTATTTT. Its translation is CASSLTRPAAADTQYF.

V gene TRBV7-2 combines with J gene TRBJ2-3; 9 bases are shared with TRBD2. The junction had 6 bases not matched to a gene; V was cut back by 4 bases and J by 4 bases. This CDR3 comprises 15 residues. The germline V gene encodes CDR1 SGHTA and CDR2 FQGNSA. The CDR3 loop reads CASSSMAGGSDTQYF. For the CDR3, the DNA is TGTGCCAGCAGCTCCATGGCGGGAGGGTCAGATACGCAGTATTTT.

The genes are TRBV15 and TRBJ1-3; weak D call: TRBD1 (5 bases). The CDR3 has 17 amino acids. Germline loops: CDR1 LNHNV, CDR2 YYDKDF (reference sequence). The V and J ends lost 0 bases and 0 bases respectively, with 12 bases between them. The DNA of the CDR3 is TGTGCCACCAGCAGAGATTGGGACTTCGGCTCTGGAAACACCATATATTTT. Translated, it gives CATSRDWDFGSGNTIYF. Full variable domain (remainder filled in from reference TRBV15 and TRBJ1-3): DAMVIQNPRYQVTQFGKPVTLSCSQTLNHNVMYWYQQKSSQAPKLLFHYYDKDFNNEADTPDNFQSRRPNTSFCFLDIRSPGLGDTAMYLCATSRDWDFGSGNTIYFGEGSWLTVV.

This clonotype appeared a few times. V is TRBV6-2 or TRBV6-3 and J is TRBJ1-1; TRBD1 agrees at 8 bases. CDR1 is MNHEY, CDR2 SVGEGT, per germline. Trimming removed 7 bases from V and 3 bases from J; junction bases left unmatched: 10. The CDR3 consists of 15 residues. CDR3 amino acids: CASIRDRWRDTEAFF. CDR3 nucleotide sequence: TGTGCCAGCATAAGGGACAGGTGGCGCGACACTGAAGCTTTCTTT.

This rearrangement joins TRBV20-1 to TRBJ2-7, with D hard to call. Germline V CDR1 and CDR2: DFQATT, SNEGSKA (reference sequence). V shed 3 bases and J shed 0 bases, with 9 bases lying between them. The CDR3 totals 13 residues. DNA of the CDR3: TGCAGTGCTAGTGGTCAGGCCTCCTACGAGCAGTACTTC. It translates to CSASGQASYEQYF.

The chain joins TRBV20-1 to TRBJ1-6; D not resolved. The germline V gene encodes CDR1 DFQATT and CDR2 SNEGSKA (reference sequence). The CDR3 totals 16 residues. Trimming took 0 bases from V and 4 from J, leaving 13 bases between them. This CDR3 is CSARDGQERYNSPLHF. CDR3 sequence (DNA): TGCAGTGCTAGAGATGGGCAGGAGAGATATAATTCACCCCTCCACTTT.

This clonotype came up a few times. V is TRBV11-2 and J is TRBJ2-2; D gene ambiguous. In germline, CDR1 is SGHAT, CDR2 FQNNGV. This CDR3 comprises 15 residues. Trimming left V 4 bases short and J 4 bases short, with 13 bases between. The chain's CDR3 is CASSSIGVVTGELFF. CDR3 in DNA: TGTGCCAGCAGCTCCATTGGGGTTGTCACCGGGGAGCTGTTTTTT. Full variable domain (remainder filled in from reference TRBV11-2 and TRBJ2-2): EAGVAQSPRYKIIEKRQSVAFWCNPISGHATLYWYQQILGQGPKLLIQFQNNGVVDDSQLPKDRFSAERLKGVDSTLKIQPAKLEDSAVYLCASSSIGVVTGELFFGEGSRLTVL.

This chain uses TRBV12-3 or TRBV12-4 with TRBJ1-5, with 8 bases matching TRBD1. V shed 6 bases and J 5 bases; nucleotides not matched to a gene: 6. This CDR3 spans 14 amino acids. The CDR3 nucleotides are TGTGCCAGCAGCCAAACAGGGGGTTATCAGCCCCAGCATTTT. Protein product: CASSQTGGYQPQHF.

The sample holds a few counts of this clonotype. V and J are TRBV5-1 and TRBJ1-4; D remains unclear. This CDR3 contains 14 residues. CDR1 and CDR2 from the germline V gene are SGHRS and YFSETQ. Trimming pared 1 base from V and 3 bases from J, leaving 7 bases between. The CDR3 DNA reads TGCGCCAGCAGCTTGTCCCAGGCTAATGAAAAACTGTTTTTT. It yields the protein CASSLSQANEKLFF.

This clonotype was detected many times. This chain joins TRBV20-1 and TRBJ2-7; TRBD2 matches 9 bases. The germline V gene encodes CDR1 DFQATT and CDR2 SNEGSKA (reference sequence). V was pared by 6 bases and J by 1 base, with 4 bases of the junction left unmatched. The CDR3 runs to 13 residues. Written as DNA, the CDR3 is TGCAGTGCCCAGACTAGCGGATCCTACGAGCAGTACTTC. Its translation is CSAQTSGSYEQYF.

This chain uses TRBV28 with TRBJ1-2; D not certain. The germline gives CDR1 MDHEN, CDR2 SYDVKM. Trimming took 3 bases from V and 8 from J, leaving 10 bases between them. This CDR3 is built from 12 residues. CDR3 DNA sequence: TGTGCCAGCAGTTTCCGTTCAGAGGGCTACACCTTC. It specifies CASSFRSEGYTF.

This clonotype was recorded at least ten times. J is TRBJ2-3 and V is TRBV3-1, with D possibly matching TRBD2 (5 bases). CDR3 length equals 15 residues. V lost 7 bases to trimming and J lost 4 bases, with 18 bases between them. Germline values: CDR1 LGHDT, CDR2 YNNKEL (reference sequence). CDR3 sequence reads: CASTPEAGEPDTQYF. The CDR3 coding sequence is TGTGCCAGCACCCCGGAGGCCGGAGAACCAGATACGCAGTATTTT.

The rearrangement joins TRBV18 to TRBJ2-3; D is ambiguous. This CDR3 region has 12 residues. Germline V gene data show CDR1 as KGHSH and CDR2 as LQKENI. V was pared by 6 bases and J by 5 bases, with 9 bases between. CDR3 loop: CASSYSQDTQYF. The CDR3 DNA sequence: TGTGCCAGCTCCTACAGTCAAGATACGCAGTATTTT. The full variable domain, in which reference TRBV18 and TRBJ2-3 provide the parts outside the CDR3, is NAGVMQNPRHLVRRRGQEARLRCSPMKGHSHVYWYRQLPEEGLKFMVYLQKENIIDESGMPKERFSAEFPKEGPSILRIQQVVRGDSAAYFCASSYSQDTQYFGPGTRLTVL.

This clonotype has only a few counts. The chain couples TRBV6-1 to TRBJ2-7; no clear D. Trimming pared 5 bases from V and 3 bases from J, leaving 14 bases between. Germline values: CDR1 MNHNS, CDR2 SASEGT. The CDR3 is made up of 14 amino acids. The CDR3 nucleotides read TGTGCCAGCAGTCCCACCTTGGGGAACTACGAGCAGTACTTC. Residues: CASSPTLGNYEQYF.

The CDR3 loop is CASSLNSGYEQYF. CDR3 coding DNA: TGTGCCAGCAGCTTAAATTCCGGTTACGAGCAGTACTTC. The rearrangement links TRBV7-8 to TRBJ2-7; D remains ambiguous. CDR3 length equals 13 residues. Trimming took off 2 bases at V and 4 bases at J, with 9 bases between the two ends. The V gene's germline CDR1 is SGHVS and CDR2 FQNEAQ.

The CDR3 reads CASSLRQGQYF. The CDR3 DNA is TGTGCCAGCAGCTTGCGTCAGGGGCAGTACTTC. The chain links TRBV7-2 to TRBJ2-7; D possibly corresponds to TRBD1 (5 bases). The V gene lost 3 bases and the J gene lost 9 bases, with 9 bases spanning the gap. This CDR3 is built from 11 residues. Germline values: CDR1 SGHTA, CDR2 FQGNSA.

This chain links TRBV6-1 with TRBJ2-1; TRBD2 agrees at 10 bases. CDR1 is MNHNS and CDR2 is SASEGT in the germline V gene. V was clipped by 6 bases and J by 7 bases; unmatched bases: 3. The CDR3 is 13 residues long. Here the CDR3 DNA reads TGTGCCAGCAGCAAGGGACTAGCGAATGAGCAGTTCTTC. It encodes CASSKGLANEQFF.